This T cell receptor (beta chain) was obtained from a study of T cells in tumors after PD-1 blockade. About the study: Prior checkpoint blockade, systemic immunosuppressant use, or anti-cancer therapy within 4 weeks excluded patients. Either cemiplimab 350 mg every 2 weeks or pembrolizumab 200 mg every 3 weeks was given. Daily vismodegib 150 mg continued in a subset of anti-PD-1-treated patients. Peripheral blood samples averaged around 40,000 unique clonotypes and about 120,000 templates.

This clone occurred once. Clones were sequenced by immunoSEQ multiplex PCR, and TCRdb holds only the in-frame ones, with some missing. Here the sample spans about 59,000 clones, about four fifths being singletons. The clonotype was recovered from a human donor with basal cell carcinoma. The material was PBMCs, obtained before anti-PD-1 treatment.

The CDR3 DNA reads TGTGCCAGCAGCTCCCCCTACGAGCAGTACTTC. Translated, it gives CASSSPYEQYF. This chain joins TRBV12-3 or TRBV12-4 and TRBJ2-7; no clear D gene. CDR3 length: 11 amino acids. Deletions cut 6 bases from V and 2 bases from J, with 5 bases between.